This T cell receptor beta chain emerged from a study of CD8 T cells in Susac syndrome. With random hexamers, reverse transcription was performed on about 0.5 to 1 ug of RNA. TCRdb analysed the immunoSEQ multiplex PCR reads with MiXCR anew, one entry per CDR3 protein. The sample shows approximately 150,000 distinct CDR3 sequences, roughly 94% of them seen only once. This CDR3 has 13 amino acids. Germline V gives CDR1 SGHDT, CDR2 YYEEEE. V was trimmed by 4 bases and J by 8 bases, leaving 16 bases between them. The source of this sequence is a human donor in good health. This chain links TRBV5-6 with TRBJ2-7, with D possibly matching TRBD1 (6 bases). The material sequenced was CD4+ T cells from PBMCs. In nucleotides, the CDR3 is TGTGCCAGCAGCACATCCAGGGGAACGAAGCAGTACTTC. This gives the protein CASSTSRGTKQYF.